This record looks at one T cell receptor (beta chain) sequence and its context. One end of the junction fails to match germline, which may point to a read error. This specimen comes from a study of T cell responses to AZD1222 COVID-19 vaccine. Produced via immunoSEQ multiplex PCR; TCRdb's table is partial and in-frame only. This table holds about 56,000 clones, more than 75% found once. From germline, CDR1 is SSHAT and CDR2 FNYEAQ (reference sequence). The CDR3 is made up of 17 amino acids. V gene TRBV7-7 combines with J gene TRBJ1-5; maybe TRBD1 (6 bases). Sequenced material: peripheral blood, taken 28 days after the second AZD1222 dose. This receptor was taken from an adult who received the AZD1222 COVID-19 vaccine. The CDR3 sequence is CASSSSGTSFSNQPQHF. CDR3 in DNA: TGTGCTAGCAGCTCCTCCGGGACATCGTTTAGCAATCAGCCCCAGCATTTT.